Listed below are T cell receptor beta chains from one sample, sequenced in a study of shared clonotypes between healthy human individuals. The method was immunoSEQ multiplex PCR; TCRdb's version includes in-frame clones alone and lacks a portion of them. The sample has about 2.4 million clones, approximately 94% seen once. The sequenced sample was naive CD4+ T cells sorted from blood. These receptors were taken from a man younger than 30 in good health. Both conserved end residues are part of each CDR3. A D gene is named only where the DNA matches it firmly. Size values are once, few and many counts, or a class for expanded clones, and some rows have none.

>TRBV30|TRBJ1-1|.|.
TGTGCCTGGAGTGTACGGCCCCTTGCATCGGGTAACACTGAAGCTTTCTTT
CAWSVRPLASGNTEAFF
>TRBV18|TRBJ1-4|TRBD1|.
TGTGCCAGCTCGGACAGGGTAGGCACTAATGAAAAACTGTTTTTT
CASSDRVGTNEKLFF
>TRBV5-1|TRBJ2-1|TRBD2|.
TGCGCCAGCAGCTTGGCCGGTAGGACTAGCGGGGGTAATGAGCAGTTCTTC
CASSLAGRTSGGNEQFF
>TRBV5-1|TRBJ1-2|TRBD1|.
TGCGCCAGCAGCTCAGGGGGCGGTTATGGCTACACCTTC
CASSSGGGYGYTF
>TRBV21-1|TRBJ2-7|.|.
TGTGCCAGCAGCAAAGCTTTAGTCACTAGCGGGAAAAGAGACACCTACGAGCAGTACTTC
CASSKALVTSGKRDTYEQYF
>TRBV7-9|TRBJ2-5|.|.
TGTGCCAGCAGCTTAGGCAGGGACCAAGAGACCCAGTACTTC
CASSLGRDQETQYF
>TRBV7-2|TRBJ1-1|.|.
TGTGCCAGCAGCCCAGGCGACAACACTGAAGCTTTCTTT
CASSPGDNTEAFF
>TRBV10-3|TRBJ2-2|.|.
TGTGCCATCAGTGAGTCAGGCAGGGAAGGCACCGGGGAGCTGTTTTTT
CAISESGREGTGELFF
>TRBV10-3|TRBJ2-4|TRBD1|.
TGTGCCATCAGCCCGACAGGGGCCAAAAACATTCAGTACTTC
CAISPTGAKNIQYF
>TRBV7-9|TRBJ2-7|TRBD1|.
TGTGCCAGCAGCGACCTTAGGGACAGTGCCTACGAGCAGTACTTC
CASSDLRDSAYEQYF
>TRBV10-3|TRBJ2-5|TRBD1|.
TGTGCCATCAGTGAGGACAGGGGGGGGACCCAGTACTTC
CAISEDRGGTQYF
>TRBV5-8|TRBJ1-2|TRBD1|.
TGTGCCAGCACCCCGGGACAGGGAAACTATGGCTACACCTTC
CASTPGQGNYGYTF
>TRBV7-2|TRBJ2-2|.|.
TGTGCCAGCAGCCCGGAGGGGGGGGGCACCGGGGAGCTGTTTTTT
CASSPEGGGTGELFF
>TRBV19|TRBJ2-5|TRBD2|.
TGTGCCAGTAGAAAACGGGGAAGCGGGAGGACACTAAGGGAAGAGAACAAGGCCCAGTACTTC
CASRKRGSGRTLREENKAQYF
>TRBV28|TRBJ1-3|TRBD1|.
TGTGCCAGCAGCCTTACCGGACAGGGCTCTGGAAACACCATATATTTT
CASSLTGQGSGNTIYF
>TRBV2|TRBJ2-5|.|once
TGTGCCAGCAAGGCAGGGAAAGAGACCCAGTACTTC
CASKAGKETQYF
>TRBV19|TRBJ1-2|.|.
TGTGCCAGTAGTATAGGAAGAGGGCGGGAAGCTAACTATGGCTACACCTTC
CASSIGRGREANYGYTF
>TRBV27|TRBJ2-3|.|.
TGTGCCAGCAGTCCGGGCCTGCTCACAGATACGCAGTATTTT
CASSPGLLTDTQYF